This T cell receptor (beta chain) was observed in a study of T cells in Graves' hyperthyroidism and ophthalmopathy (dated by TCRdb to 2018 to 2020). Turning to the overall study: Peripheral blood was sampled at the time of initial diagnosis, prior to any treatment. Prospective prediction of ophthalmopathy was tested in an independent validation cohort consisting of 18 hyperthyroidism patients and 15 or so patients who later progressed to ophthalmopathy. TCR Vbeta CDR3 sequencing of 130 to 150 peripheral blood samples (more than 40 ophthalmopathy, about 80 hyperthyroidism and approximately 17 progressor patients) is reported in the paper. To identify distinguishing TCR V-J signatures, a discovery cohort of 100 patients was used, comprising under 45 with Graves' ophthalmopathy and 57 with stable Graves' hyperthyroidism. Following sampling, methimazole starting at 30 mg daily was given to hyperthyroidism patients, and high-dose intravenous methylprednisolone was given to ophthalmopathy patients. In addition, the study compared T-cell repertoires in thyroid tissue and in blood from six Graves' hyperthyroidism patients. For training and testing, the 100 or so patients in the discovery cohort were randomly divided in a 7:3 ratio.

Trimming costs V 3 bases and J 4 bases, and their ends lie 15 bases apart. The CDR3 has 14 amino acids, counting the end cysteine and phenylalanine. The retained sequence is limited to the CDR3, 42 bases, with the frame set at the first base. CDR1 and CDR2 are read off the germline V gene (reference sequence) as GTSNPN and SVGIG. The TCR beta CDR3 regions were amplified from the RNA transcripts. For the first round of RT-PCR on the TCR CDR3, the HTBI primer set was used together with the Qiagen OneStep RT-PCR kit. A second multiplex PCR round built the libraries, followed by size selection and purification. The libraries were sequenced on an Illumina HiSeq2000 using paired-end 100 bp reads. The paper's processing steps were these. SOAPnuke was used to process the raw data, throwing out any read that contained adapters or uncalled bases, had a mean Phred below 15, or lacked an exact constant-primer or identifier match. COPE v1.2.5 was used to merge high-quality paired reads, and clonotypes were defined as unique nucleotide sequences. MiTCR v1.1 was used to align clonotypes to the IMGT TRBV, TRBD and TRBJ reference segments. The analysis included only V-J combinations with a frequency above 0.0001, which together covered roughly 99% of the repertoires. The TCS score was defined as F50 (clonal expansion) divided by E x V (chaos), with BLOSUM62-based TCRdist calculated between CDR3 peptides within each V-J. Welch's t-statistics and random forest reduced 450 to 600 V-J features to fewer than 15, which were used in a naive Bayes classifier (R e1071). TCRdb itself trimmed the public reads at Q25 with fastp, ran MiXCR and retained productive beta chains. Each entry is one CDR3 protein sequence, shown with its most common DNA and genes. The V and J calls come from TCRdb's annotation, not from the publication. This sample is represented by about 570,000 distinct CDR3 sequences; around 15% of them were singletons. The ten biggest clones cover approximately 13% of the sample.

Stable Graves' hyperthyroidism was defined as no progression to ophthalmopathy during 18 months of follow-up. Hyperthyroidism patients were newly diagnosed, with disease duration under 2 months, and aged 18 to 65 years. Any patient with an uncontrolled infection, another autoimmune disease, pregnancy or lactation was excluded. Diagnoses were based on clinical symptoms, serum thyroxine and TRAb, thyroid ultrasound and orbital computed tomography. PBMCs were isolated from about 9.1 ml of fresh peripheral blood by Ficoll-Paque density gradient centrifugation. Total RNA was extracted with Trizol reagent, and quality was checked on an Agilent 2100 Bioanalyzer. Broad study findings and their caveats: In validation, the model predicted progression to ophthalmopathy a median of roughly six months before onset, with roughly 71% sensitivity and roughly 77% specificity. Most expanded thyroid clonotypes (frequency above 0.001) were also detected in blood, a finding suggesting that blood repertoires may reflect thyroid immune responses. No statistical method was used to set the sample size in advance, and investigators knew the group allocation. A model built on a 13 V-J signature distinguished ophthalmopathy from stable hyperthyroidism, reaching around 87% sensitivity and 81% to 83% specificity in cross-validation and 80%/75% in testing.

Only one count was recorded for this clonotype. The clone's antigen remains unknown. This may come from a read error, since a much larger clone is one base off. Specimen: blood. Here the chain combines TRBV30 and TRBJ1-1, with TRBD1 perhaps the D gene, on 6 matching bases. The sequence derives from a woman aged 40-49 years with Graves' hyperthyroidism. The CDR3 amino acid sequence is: CAWSRTVPSTEAFF. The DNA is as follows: TGTGCCTGGAGCAGGACAGTTCCGAGCACTGAAGCTTTCTTT.